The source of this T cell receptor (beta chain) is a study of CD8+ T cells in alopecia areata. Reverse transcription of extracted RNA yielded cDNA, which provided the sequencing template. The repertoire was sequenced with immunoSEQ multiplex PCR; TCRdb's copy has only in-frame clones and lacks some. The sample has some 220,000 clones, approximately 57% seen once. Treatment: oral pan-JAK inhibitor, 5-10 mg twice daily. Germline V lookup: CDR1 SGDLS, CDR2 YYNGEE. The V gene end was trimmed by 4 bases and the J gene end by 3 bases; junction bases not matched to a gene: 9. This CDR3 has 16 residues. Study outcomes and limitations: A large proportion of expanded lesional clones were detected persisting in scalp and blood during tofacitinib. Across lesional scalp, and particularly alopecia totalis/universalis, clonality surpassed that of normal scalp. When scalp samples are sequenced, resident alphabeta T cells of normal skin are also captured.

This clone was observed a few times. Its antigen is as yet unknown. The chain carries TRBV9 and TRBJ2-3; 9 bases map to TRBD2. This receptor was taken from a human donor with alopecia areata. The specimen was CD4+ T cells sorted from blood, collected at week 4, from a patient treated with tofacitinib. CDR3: CASSFRGGAGTDTQYF. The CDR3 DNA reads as TGTGCCAGCAGCTTCCGCGGGGGGGCCGGGACAGATACGCAGTATTTT.